This TCR beta chain was identified in a study of technical replicates of blood from several donors. This table comes from immunoSEQ multiplex PCR, and its TCRdb copy is limited to in-frame clones, with some not included. This table has about 100,000 clones, approximately 96% appearing once. CDR1 is SGHTA and CDR2 is FQGNSA in the germline V gene. The CDR3 has 14 residues. The V gene end was trimmed by 5 bases and the J gene end by 4 bases; junction bases not matched to a gene: 6. V and J are TRBV7-2 and TRBJ2-5; 8 nucleotides agree with TRBD2. The source of this sequence is a human donor in good health. Sequencing was performed on T cells isolated from PBMCs. The CDR3 DNA reads TGTGCCAGCAGCCCTGGGCTAGCGGGAGAGACCCAGTACTTC. It is translated as CASSPGLAGETQYF.